The 26 T cell receptor beta chains in this list originate from one sample, sequenced in a study of shared clonotypes between healthy human individuals. Repertoires were generated with immunoSEQ multiplex PCR, while TCRdb's copy carries only in-frame clones and drops some. The data show roughly 650,000 clones, with around 96% seen just once and 0.11% held by the top ten. CD45RO-negative CD8 cells positively selected for CCR7 made up the naive population, which excluded terminally differentiated effector memory CD45RA+ cells. The sequenced sample consisted of naive CD8+ T cells sorted from blood. Receptors were obtained from a woman aged 25 to 39 in good health.

This chain uses TRBV28 with TRBJ2-5, with TRBD2 matching over 11 bases. V gave up 4 bases and J gave up 7 bases; unmatched junction bases: 11. The CDR3 length is 16 residues. The germline gives CDR1 MDHEN, CDR2 SYDVKM. The CDR3 region is CASSSVAGGGFGTQYF. The CDR3 region has the DNA TGTGCCAGCAGTTCAGTAGCGGGGGGGGGCTTCGGGACCCAGTACTTC.

For the CDR3, the DNA is TGTGCCAGCAGCTTAGCGTTCGGGTCTCTCACAGATACGCAGTATTTT. This codes for CASSLAFGSLTDTQYF. The V and J genes are TRBV7-9 and TRBJ2-3; the D is unclear. Trimming took off 0 bases at V and 2 bases at J, with 12 bases between the two ends. The germline V gene has CDR1 SEHNR and CDR2 FQNEAQ (reference sequence). This CDR3 comprises 16 residues.

The genes are TRBV7-2 and TRBJ2-7; 9 positions match TRBD1. This CDR3 has 14 amino acids. CDR1 is SGHTA, CDR2 FQGNSA, per germline. The trim removed 3 bases at V and 3 bases at J, leaving 3 bases unmatched. The CDR3 DNA reads TGTGCCAGCAGCTTTTCGGACAGGGGCTACGAGCAGTACTTC. Its protein product is CASSFSDRGYEQYF. Looking up the rest from reference TRBV7-2 and TRBJ2-7 gives the full variable domain: GAGVSQSPSNKVTEKGKDVELRCDPISGHTALYWYRQSLGQGLEFLIYFQGNSAPDKSGLPSDRFSAERTGGSVSTLTIQRTQQEDSAVYLCASSFSDRGYEQYFGPGTRLTVT.

The rearrangement joins TRBV29-1 to TRBJ2-1; 7 bases match TRBD1. Germline loops: CDR1 SQVTM, CDR2 ANQGSEA. The CDR3 contains 10 residues. The J segment lost 14 bases and the V segment lost 6 bases, leaving 7 bases of the junction unmatched. CDR3 residues: CSVIDREKFF. CDR3 nucleotide sequence: TGCAGCGTCATTGACAGGGAAAAGTTCTTC.

The chain has TRBV15 and TRBJ1-1; 9 bases line up with TRBD1. Germline V CDR1 and CDR2: LNHNV, YYDKDF (reference sequence). This CDR3 contains 14 residues. The trim removed 4 bases at V and 4 bases at J, leaving 4 bases unmatched. CDR3 amino acids: CATSTDRGFTEAFF. As DNA, the CDR3 is TGTGCCACCAGCACAGACAGGGGGTTCACTGAAGCTTTCTTT.

The chain has TRBV5-1 and TRBJ2-3; TRBD2 matches 12 bases. The CDR3 is made up of 18 amino acids. The V gene's germline CDR1 is SGHRS and CDR2 YFSETQ. Germline trimming cut 0 bases from V and 2 bases from J; bases unmatched to any gene: 7. The chain's CDR3 is CASSLASTSGRSTDTQYF. The DNA of the CDR3 is TGCGCCAGCAGCTTGGCCTCAACTAGCGGGAGGTCCACAGATACGCAGTATTTT.

The chain uses TRBV2 and TRBJ2-5; 13 bases agree with TRBD2. CDR3 length equals 16 residues. V dropped 3 bases and J dropped 5; count of bases not matched to a gene: 6. Germline values: CDR1 SNHLY, CDR2 FYNNEI. CDR3 sequence: CASSDTTSGRIETQYF. The CDR3 nucleotides are TGTGCCAGCAGTGATACGACTAGCGGGAGGATTGAGACCCAGTACTTC.

This clone showed up just once. The CDR3 spells CASSDQGRNEQFF. The CDR3 region has the DNA TGTGCCAGCAGTGACCAGGGGAGGAATGAGCAGTTCTTC. The V call is TRBV2, the J call TRBJ2-1; tentatively, D is TRBD1 or TRBD2 (6 bases each). V shed 3 bases and J shed 7 bases, with 10 bases lying between them. The germline gives CDR1 SNHLY, CDR2 FYNNEI. This CDR3 spans 13 amino acids.

This chain connects TRBV2 to TRBJ2-1, with TRBD1 as a possible D gene (5 bases). V lost 6 bases, J lost 4 bases, and 19 bases lay in between. Germline assignment: CDR1 SNHLY and CDR2 FYNNEI. The CDR3 runs 16 residues. CDR3 DNA sequence: TGTGCCAGCAGAACCCCGAGTGGGGCCACGTACAATGAGCAGTTCTTC. It translates to CASRTPSGATYNEQFF.

V usage is TRBV2 and J usage is TRBJ2-1; 9 positions agree with TRBD2. This CDR3 has 15 amino acids. The J segment lost 2 bases and the V segment lost 7 bases, leaving 6 bases of the junction unmatched. Germline V gene sequence: CDR1 SNHLY, CDR2 FYNNEI. The CDR3 region is CASTRPSGTYNEQFF. CDR3 DNA: TGTGCCAGCACCAGGCCTAGCGGGACCTACAATGAGCAGTTCTTC.

This chain connects TRBV7-9 to TRBJ2-7; 10 bases line up with TRBD2. This CDR3 is 17 amino acids long. Trimming cost V 5 bases and J 2 bases; bases outside gene matches: 12. Germline V CDR1 and CDR2: SEHNR, FQNEAQ (reference sequence). This CDR3 is CASSAGTSAPSPYEQYF. In DNA, the CDR3 is TGTGCCAGCAGCGCCGGGACTAGCGCACCGAGCCCCTACGAGCAGTACTTC.

The chain recombines TRBV7-8 with TRBJ2-2; 12 nucleotides line up with TRBD2. The V gene's germline CDR1 is SGHVS and CDR2 FQNEAQ. This CDR3 contains 15 residues. The trim removed 5 bases at V and 3 bases at J, leaving 1 base unmatched. CDR3 residues: CASSRLAGDTGELFF. CDR3 bases: TGTGCCAGCAGCCGACTAGCGGGAGACACCGGGGAGCTGTTTTTT.

This sequence joins TRBV7-9 and TRBJ1-1; 9 bases fit TRBD1. This CDR3 contains 18 residues. The junction had 14 bases not matched to a gene; V was cut back by 5 bases and J by 1 base. Germline values: CDR1 SEHNR, CDR2 FQNEAQ (reference sequence). The CDR3 bases are TGTGCCAGCAGCCTCCCCAGCGGACAGGGGATGTGGAACACTGAAGCTTTCTTT. It specifies CASSLPSGQGMWNTEAFF.

The V gene is TRBV28, the J gene TRBJ2-7, with TRBD2 identical over 10 bases. This CDR3 has 16 residues. With 4 bases clipped from V and 3 bases from J, the junction kept 9 bases outside the gene matches. Per germline, CDR1 MDHEN and CDR2 SYDVKM. CDR3 nucleotides: TGTGCCAGCAGTTCCAGTAAGGAGCGGGAGGGCTACGAGCAGTACTTC. The encoded protein is CASSSSKEREGYEQYF.

V gene TRBV11-3 combines with J gene TRBJ2-7, with a weak D call TRBD1 (5 bases). Germline CDR1 reads SGHNT; CDR2 reads YENEEA. CDR3 length: 13 amino acids. Trimming shortened V by 1 base and J by 5 bases, and 9 bases separated the two germline ends. CDR3 DNA sequence: TGTGCCAGCAGCTTAGTTCTAGGGGACGAGCAGTACTTC. It yields the protein CASSLVLGDEQYF.

The chain combines TRBV6-5 with TRBJ2-1; 7 nucleotides match TRBD2. This CDR3 region has 16 residues. The germline V gene has CDR1 MNHEY and CDR2 SVGAGI. J was trimmed by 0 bases and V by 4 bases; bases with no gene match: 6. CDR3 protein: CASSLGGTHSYNEQFF. The CDR3 coding sequence is TGTGCCAGCAGTTTGGGGGGGACTCACTCCTACAATGAGCAGTTCTTC.

The V call is TRBV6-5, the J call TRBJ1-1; D gene uncertain. V was cut by 5 bases and J by 4 bases, with 11 bases left in between. The CDR3 is 13 residues long. The germline V gene encodes CDR1 MNHEY and CDR2 SVGAGI. CDR3 nucleotides: TGTGCCAGCAGTATTGTGGGATCCACTGAAGCTTTCTTT. Its protein is CASSIVGSTEAFF.

The rearrangement joins TRBV2 to TRBJ2-2; D ambiguous. The CDR3 is 12 residues long. Trimming stripped 5 bases from V and 8 bases from J, with 9 bases between. Germline loops: CDR1 SNHLY, CDR2 FYNNEI. The CDR3 is CASSRVMGELFF. The CDR3 DNA is TGTGCCAGCAGTAGGGTAATGGGGGAGCTGTTTTTT.

Here the CDR3 DNA reads TGTGCCAGCAGCCCATTCAGGGTGAATGAGCAGTTCTTC. It specifies CASSPFRVNEQFF. V usage is TRBV5-6 and J usage is TRBJ2-1; D might be TRBD1 (5 bases). The CDR3 sequence is 13 residues long. Trimming stripped 4 bases from V and 7 bases from J, with 12 bases between. Germline CDR1 is SGHDT and CDR2 is YYEEEE.

The chain carries TRBV27 and TRBJ2-3; D ambiguous. V lost 3 bases, J lost 1 base, and 11 bases lay in between. Looked up from germline, CDR1 is MNHEY and CDR2 is SMNVEV (reference sequence). The length of the CDR3 is 15 residues. The CDR3 DNA follows: TGTGCCAGCAGTTTGCCAGGACCTGGCACAGATACGCAGTATTTT. Translating it yields CASSLPGPGTDTQYF.

This chain joins TRBV7-8 and TRBJ2-7, with 10 bases lining up with TRBD1. The CDR3 runs to 16 residues. CDR1 is SGHVS, CDR2 FQNEAQ, per germline. Trimming took 2 bases from V and 3 from J; bases not matched to a gene: 7. The CDR3 DNA follows: TGTGCCAGCAGCTTACTCGGGACAGGGGAGGTCTACGAGCAGTACTTC. Its translation: CASSLLGTGEVYEQYF.

Comments on this clone: The germline gene is not matched at one end of the junction; a read error may be the cause. The V call is TRBV2, the J call TRBJ1-5; no clear D. This CDR3 has 12 amino acids. The V gene's germline CDR1 is SNHLY and CDR2 FYNNEI. CDR3 DNA: TGTGCCAGCAGCAACGCTGATCATCCCCAGCATTTT. Translated: CASSNADHPQHF.

This chain uses TRBV6-4 with TRBJ1-1; unclear D gene. CDR3 length: 15 amino acids. The V end was cut by 2 bases, the J end by 3 bases, with 13 bases between. CDR1 MRHNA and CDR2 SNTAGT come from the germline V gene. The CDR3 DNA reads TGTGCCAGCAGTGACAATCCGGGCGGGGACACTGAAGCTTTCTTT. It translates to CASSDNPGGDTEAFF.

The chain couples TRBV11-2 to TRBJ2-2; D is unresolved. V lost 5 bases and J lost 3, with 13 bases in between. In germline, CDR1 is SGHAT, CDR2 FQNNGV. The CDR3 spans 15 residues. For the CDR3, the DNA is TGTGCCAGCAGCGCCCTGGGAACTTACACCGGGGAGCTGTTTTTT. As protein: CASSALGTYTGELFF.

The chain recombines TRBV13 with TRBJ1-2; no clear D gene. Germline V CDR1 and CDR2: PRHDT, FYEKMQ (reference sequence). CDR3 length: 16 residues. V lost 0 bases to trimming and J lost 8 bases, with 19 bases between them. The CDR3 loop is CASSLGRGNPLRGYTF. CDR3 in DNA: TGTGCCAGCAGCTTAGGCCGCGGGAACCCCCTTCGGGGCTACACCTTC.

CDR3 protein: CASSSATGTGIYEQYF. In nucleotides, the CDR3 is TGTGCCAGCAGCTCGGCGACCGGGACAGGGATCTACGAGCAGTACTTC. The chain combines TRBV11-2 with TRBJ2-7, with 9 bases matching TRBD1. This CDR3 contains 16 residues. Germline-derived CDR1 and CDR2 are SGHAT and FQNNGV. The J segment lost 3 bases and the V segment lost 4 bases, leaving 10 bases of the junction unmatched.